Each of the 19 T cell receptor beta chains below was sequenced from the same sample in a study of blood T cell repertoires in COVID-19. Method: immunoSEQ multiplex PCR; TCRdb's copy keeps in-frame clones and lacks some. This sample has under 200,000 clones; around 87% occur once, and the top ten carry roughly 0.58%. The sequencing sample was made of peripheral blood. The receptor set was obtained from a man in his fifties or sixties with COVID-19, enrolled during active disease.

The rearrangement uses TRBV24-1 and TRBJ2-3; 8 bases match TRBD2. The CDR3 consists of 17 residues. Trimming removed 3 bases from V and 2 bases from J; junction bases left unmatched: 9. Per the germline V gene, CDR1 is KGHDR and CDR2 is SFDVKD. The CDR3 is CATSDHRIAGTTDTQYF. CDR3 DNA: TGTGCCACCAGTGATCACCGAATAGCGGGGACCACAGATACGCAGTATTTT.

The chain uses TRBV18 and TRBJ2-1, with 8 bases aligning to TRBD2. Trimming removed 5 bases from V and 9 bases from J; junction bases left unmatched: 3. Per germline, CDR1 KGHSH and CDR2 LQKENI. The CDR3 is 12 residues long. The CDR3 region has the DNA TGTGCCAGCTCATCGAGCGGGGGTGAGCAGTTCTTC. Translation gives CASSSSGGEQFF.

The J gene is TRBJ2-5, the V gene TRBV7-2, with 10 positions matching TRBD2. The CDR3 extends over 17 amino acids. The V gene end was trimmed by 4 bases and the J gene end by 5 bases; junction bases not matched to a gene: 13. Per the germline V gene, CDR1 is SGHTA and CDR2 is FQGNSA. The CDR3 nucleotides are TGTGCCAGCAGCTCGGGGGCGTTAGCGGGGGGCCGCGAGACCCAGTACTTC. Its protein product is CASSSGALAGGRETQYF.

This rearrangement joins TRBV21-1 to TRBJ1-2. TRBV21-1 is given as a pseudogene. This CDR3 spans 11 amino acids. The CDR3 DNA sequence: TGTGCCAGCAGCCCGGCGGATGGCTACACCTTC. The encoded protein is CASSPADGYTF.

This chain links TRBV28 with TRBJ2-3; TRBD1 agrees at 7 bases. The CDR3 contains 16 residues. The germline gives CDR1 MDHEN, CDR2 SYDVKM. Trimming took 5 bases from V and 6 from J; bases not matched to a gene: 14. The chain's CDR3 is CASSPRDRPFFDTQYF. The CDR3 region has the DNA TGTGCCAGCAGTCCCCGGGACAGACCATTTTTTGATACGCAGTATTTT.

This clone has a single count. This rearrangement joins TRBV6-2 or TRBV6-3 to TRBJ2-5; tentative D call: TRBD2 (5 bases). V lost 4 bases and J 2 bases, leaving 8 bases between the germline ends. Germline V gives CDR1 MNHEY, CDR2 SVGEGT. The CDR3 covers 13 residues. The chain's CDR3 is CASSWLAQETQYF. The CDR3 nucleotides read TGTGCCAGCAGTTGGCTAGCTCAAGAGACCCAGTACTTC.

The CDR3 loop is CASSPGGNTGELFF. Written as DNA, the CDR3 is TGTGCCAGCAGCCCTGGAGGGAACACCGGGGAGCTGTTTTTT. The chain carries TRBV11-2 and TRBJ2-2; weak D call: TRBD2 (5 bases). The CDR3 sequence is 14 residues long. Trimming pared 5 bases from V and 1 base from J, leaving 8 bases between. The germline V gene has CDR1 SGHAT and CDR2 FQNNGV.

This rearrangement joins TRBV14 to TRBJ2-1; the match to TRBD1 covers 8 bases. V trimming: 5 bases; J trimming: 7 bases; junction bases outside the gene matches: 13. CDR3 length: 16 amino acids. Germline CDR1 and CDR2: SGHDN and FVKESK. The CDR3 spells CASSVRTGFGRNEQFF. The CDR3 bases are TGTGCCAGCAGCGTACGGACAGGGTTCGGACGGAATGAGCAGTTCTTC.

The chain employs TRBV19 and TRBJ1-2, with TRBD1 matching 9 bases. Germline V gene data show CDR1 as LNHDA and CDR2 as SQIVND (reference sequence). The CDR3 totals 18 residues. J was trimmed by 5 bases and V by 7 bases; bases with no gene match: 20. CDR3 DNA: TGTGCCAGTACCACCGTTGCCTGGGACAGGGTTGGGGGGTATGGCTACACCTTC. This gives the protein CASTTVAWDRVGGYGYTF.

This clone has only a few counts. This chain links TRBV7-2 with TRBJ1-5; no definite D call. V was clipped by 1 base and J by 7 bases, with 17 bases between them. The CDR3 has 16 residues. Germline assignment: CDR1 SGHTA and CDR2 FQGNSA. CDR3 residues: CASSLESVAGRQPQHF. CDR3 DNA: TGTGCCAGCAGCTTAGAGTCGGTGGCAGGTCGCCAGCCCCAGCATTTT.

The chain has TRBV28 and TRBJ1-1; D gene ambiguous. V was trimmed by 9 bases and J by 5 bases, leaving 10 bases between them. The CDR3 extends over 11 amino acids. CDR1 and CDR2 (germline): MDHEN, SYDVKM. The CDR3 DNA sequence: TGTGCCAGTGCAGAGGCGACTGAAGCTTTCTTT. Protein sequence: CASAEATEAFF.

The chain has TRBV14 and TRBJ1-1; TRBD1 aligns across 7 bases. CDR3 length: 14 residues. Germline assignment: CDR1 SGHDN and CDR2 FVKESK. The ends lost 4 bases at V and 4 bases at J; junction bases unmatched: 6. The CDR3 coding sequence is TGTGCCAGCAGCCGGCAGGGGGTTGTCACTGAAGCTTTCTTT. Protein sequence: CASSRQGVVTEAFF.

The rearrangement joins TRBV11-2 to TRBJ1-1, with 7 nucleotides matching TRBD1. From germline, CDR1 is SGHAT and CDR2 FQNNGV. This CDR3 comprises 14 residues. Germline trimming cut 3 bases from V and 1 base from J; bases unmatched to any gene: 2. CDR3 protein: CASSFQGGNTEAFF. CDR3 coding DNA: TGTGCCAGCAGCTTCCAGGGGGGGAACACTGAAGCTTTCTTT.

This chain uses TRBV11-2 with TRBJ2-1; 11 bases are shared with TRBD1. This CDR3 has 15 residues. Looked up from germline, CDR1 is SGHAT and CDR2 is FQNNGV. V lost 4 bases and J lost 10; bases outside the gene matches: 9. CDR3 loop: CASSSTGTGGEEQFF. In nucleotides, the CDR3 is TGTGCCAGCAGCTCCACCGGGACAGGGGGAGAGGAGCAGTTCTTC.

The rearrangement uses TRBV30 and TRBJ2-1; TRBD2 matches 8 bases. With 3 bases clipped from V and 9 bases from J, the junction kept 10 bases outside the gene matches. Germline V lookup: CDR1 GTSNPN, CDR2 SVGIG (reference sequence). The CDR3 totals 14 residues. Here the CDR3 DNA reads TGTGCCTGGAGCCTGGGGGTGCTAGCGGGTGAGCAGTTCTTC. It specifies CAWSLGVLAGEQFF. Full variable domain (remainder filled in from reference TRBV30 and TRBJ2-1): SQTIHQWPATLVQPVGSPLSLECTVEGTSNPNLYWYRQAAGRGLQLLFYSVGIGQISSEVPQNLSASRPQDRQFILSSKKLLLSDSGFYLCAWSLGVLAGEQFFGPGTRLTVL.

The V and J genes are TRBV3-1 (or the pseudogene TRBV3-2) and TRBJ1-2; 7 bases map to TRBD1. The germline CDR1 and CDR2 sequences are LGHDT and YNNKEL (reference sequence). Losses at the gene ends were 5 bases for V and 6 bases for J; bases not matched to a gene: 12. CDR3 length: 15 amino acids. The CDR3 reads CASSSETGAPHGYTF. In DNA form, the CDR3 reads TGTGCCAGCAGCAGCGAAACAGGGGCCCCCCATGGCTACACCTTC.

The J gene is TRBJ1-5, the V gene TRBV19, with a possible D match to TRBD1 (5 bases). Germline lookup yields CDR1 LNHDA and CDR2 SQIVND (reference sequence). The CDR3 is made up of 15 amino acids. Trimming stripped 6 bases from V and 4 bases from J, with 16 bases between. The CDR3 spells CASSKTGSPNQPQHF. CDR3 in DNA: TGTGCCAGTAGCAAAACAGGTAGTCCGAATCAGCCCCAGCATTTT.

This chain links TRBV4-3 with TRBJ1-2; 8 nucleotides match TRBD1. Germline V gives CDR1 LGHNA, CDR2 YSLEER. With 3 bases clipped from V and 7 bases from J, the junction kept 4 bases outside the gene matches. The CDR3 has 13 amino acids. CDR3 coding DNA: TGCGCCAGCAGCCACCAGGGGGCGATTGGCTACACCTTC. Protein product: CASSHQGAIGYTF.

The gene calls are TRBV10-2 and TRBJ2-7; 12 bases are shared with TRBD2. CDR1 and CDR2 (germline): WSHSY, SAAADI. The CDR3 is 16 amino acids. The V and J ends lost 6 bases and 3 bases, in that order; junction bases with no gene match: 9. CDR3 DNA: TGCGCCAGCAGCTATATAGGGACTAGCGGGTTCTACGAGCAGTACTTC. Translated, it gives CASSYIGTSGFYEQYF.